This T cell receptor (beta chain) appears in the sequencing data of a study of T cells after posttransplantation cyclophosphamide. Study outcomes and limitations: Later blood repertoires were often dominated by clones from the donor CD8+ memory compartment. TRB clonality was highly associated with recipient CMV seropositivity and reactivation. Tissue-infiltrating T cells from skin or gut overlapped little with blood T cells.

This related bone marrow graft donor gave peripheral blood on the day of marrow donation. This CDR3 contains 14 residues. V lost 0 bases and J 6 bases, leaving 10 bases between the germline ends. Germline loops: CDR1 SGHRS, CDR2 YFSETQ. A remark on this clone: The antigen is not known.

Sequencing was performed with immunoSEQ multiplex PCR; in TCRdb, only in-frame clones are kept and a portion is missing. The sample has tens of thousands of clones, under 95% seen once. The receptor was isolated from a woman in her twenties or thirties in good health and a related stem cell transplant donor. The rearrangement links TRBV5-1 to TRBJ1-5; possible D gene TRBD1, 5 bases. Sequenced sample: PBMCs. CDR3 amino acids: CASSLGGFGQPQHF. CDR3 nucleotides: TGCGCCAGCAGCTTGGGGGGCTTCGGTCAGCCCCAGCATTTT.